This TCR beta chain was sequenced during a study of beta chain features in type 1 diabetes. The CDR3 runs 18 residues. CDR1 SGHTA and CDR2 FQGNSA come from the germline V gene. V shed 4 bases, J shed 2 bases, and the junction held 16 bases outside the gene matches. What was sequenced were expressed TCRB transcripts, since all of the isolated RNA had been reverse transcribed. This table comes from immunoSEQ multiplex PCR, and its TCRdb copy is limited to in-frame clones, with some not included. The sample shows some 15,000 clones, 40% to 55% of them seen only once. This clonotype was obtained from a woman in her forties in good health. Sequencing used stem cell memory CD4+ T cells from blood. J is TRBJ2-7 and V is TRBV7-2; 8 bases agree with TRBD1. In DNA form, the CDR3 reads TGTGCCAGCAGCTCCCACCACCGGACAGGGATAATAACCTACGAGCAGTACTTC. Amino acids: CASSSHHRTGIITYEQYF.